Detailed here is one T cell receptor (beta chain). The entry originates in a study of blood T cell repertoires in COVID-19. On the study more broadly: T cells, B-cell-depleted T cells, or PBMCs supplied cDNA or gDNA.

The CDR3 is made up of 13 amino acids. Trimming pared 3 bases from V and 4 bases from J, leaving 12 bases between. Germline V gives CDR1 GTSNPN, CDR2 SVGIG (reference sequence). In the original processing: Nucleated cell counts were estimated from reference gene primer amplification. The assay was immunoSEQ multiplex PCR, and TCRdb's table has in-frame clones only and misses some. The V and J calls and the clone size are those of that table, but D and trimming were determined from the DNA. In the table there are about 280,000 clones, 75% to 90% of which are singletons. The sequence derives from a woman aged 35 to 49 who had recovered from COVID-19. The genes are TRBV30 and TRBJ1-2; D may be TRBD1 (6 bases). Input material: peripheral blood. CDR3 in amino acids: CAWSPQDSYGYTF. Here the CDR3 DNA reads TGTGCCTGGAGCCCTCAGGACAGCTATGGCTACACCTTC.